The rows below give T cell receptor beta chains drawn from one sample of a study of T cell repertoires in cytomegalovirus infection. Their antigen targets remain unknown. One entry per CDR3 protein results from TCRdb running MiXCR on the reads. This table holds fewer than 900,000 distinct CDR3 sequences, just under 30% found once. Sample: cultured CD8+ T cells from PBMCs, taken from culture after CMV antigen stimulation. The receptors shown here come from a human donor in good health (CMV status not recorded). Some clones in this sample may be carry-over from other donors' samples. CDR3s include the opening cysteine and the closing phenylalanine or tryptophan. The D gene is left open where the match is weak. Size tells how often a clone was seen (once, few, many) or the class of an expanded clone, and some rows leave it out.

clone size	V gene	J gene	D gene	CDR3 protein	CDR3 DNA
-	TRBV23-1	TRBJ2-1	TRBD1	CAPGQGAKSYNEQFF	TGCGCCCCAGGACAGGGGGCAAAGTCCTACAATGAGCAGTTCTTC
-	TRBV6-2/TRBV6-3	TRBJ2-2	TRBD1	CASSYPGRQGPGELFF	TGTGCCAGCAGTTACCCCGGCCGACAGGGCCCCGGGGAGCTGTTTTTT
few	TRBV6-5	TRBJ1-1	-	CASSSPGSGNTEAFF	TGTGCCAGCAGTTCCCCAGGGTCGGGGAACACTGAAGCTTTCTTT
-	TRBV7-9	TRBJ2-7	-	CASKKGDLATYEQYF	TGTGCCAGCAAAAAGGGGGACCTAGCCACCTACGAGCAGTACTTC
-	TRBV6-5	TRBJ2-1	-	CASSYQQGGNEQFF	TGTGCCAGCAGTTACCAACAGGGTGGCAATGAGCAGTTCTTC
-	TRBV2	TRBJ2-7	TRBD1	CASRGQVYEQYF	TGTGCCAGCAGAGGACAGGTTTACGAGCAGTACTTC
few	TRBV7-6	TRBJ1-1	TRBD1	CASSRQGAEGNTEAFF	TGTGCCAGCAGCCGACAGGGGGCGGAGGGTAACACTGAAGCTTTCTTT
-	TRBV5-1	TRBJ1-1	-	CASSGVVNTEAFF	TGCGCCAGCAGCGGCGTAGTCAACACTGAAGCTTTCTTT
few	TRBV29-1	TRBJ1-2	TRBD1	CSVGTGGYTF	TGCAGCGTGGGGACAGGTGGCTACACCTTC
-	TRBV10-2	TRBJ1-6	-	CASSEGWAVNSPLHF	TGCGCCAGCAGTGAGGGGTGGGCAGTTAATTCACCCCTCCACTTT
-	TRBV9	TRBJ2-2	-	CASSVARAESNTGELFF	TGTGCCAGCAGCGTAGCTCGGGCAGAATCGAACACCGGGGAGCTGTTTTTT
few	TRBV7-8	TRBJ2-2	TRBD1	CASSGRGGNTGELFF	TGTGCCAGCAGCGGAAGAGGGGGCAACACCGGGGAGCTGTTTTTT
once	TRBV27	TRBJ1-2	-	CASRPYGGMYGYTF	TGTGCCAGCAGACCCTATGGGGGGATGTATGGCTACACCTTC
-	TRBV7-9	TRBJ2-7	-	CASWRDSYEQYF	TGTGCCAGCTGGAGGGACTCCTACGAGCAGTACTTC
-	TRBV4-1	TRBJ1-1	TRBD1	CASSTQGAQGTEAFF	TGCGCCAGCAGCACACAGGGGGCGCAGGGCACTGAAGCTTTCTTT
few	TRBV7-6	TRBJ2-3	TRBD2	CASSWLAGVGADTQYF	TGTGCCAGCAGCTGGTTAGCGGGGGTCGGGGCAGATACGCAGTATTTT
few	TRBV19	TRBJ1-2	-	CASSIRGQWRHGYTF	TGTGCCAGTAGTATACGCGGACAGTGGAGGCATGGCTACACCTTC